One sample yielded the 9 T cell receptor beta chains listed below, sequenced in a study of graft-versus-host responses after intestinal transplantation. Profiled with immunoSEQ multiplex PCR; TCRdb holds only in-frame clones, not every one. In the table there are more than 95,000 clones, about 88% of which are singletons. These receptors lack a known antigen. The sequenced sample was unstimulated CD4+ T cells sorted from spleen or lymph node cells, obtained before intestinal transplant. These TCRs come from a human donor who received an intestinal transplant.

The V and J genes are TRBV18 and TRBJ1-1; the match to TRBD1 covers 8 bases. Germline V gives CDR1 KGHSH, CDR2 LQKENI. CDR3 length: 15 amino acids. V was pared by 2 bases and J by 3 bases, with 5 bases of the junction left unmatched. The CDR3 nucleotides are TGTGCCAGCTCACCAGGTCGGACAGGGTACACTGAAGCTTTCTTT. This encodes CASSPGRTGYTEAFF.

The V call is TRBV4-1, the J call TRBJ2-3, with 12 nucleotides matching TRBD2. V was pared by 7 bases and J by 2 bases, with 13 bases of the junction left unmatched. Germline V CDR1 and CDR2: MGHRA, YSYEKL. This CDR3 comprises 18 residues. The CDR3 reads CASTKTPWTSGITDTQYF. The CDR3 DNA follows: TGCGCCAGCACCAAAACCCCATGGACTAGCGGGATCACAGATACGCAGTATTTT.

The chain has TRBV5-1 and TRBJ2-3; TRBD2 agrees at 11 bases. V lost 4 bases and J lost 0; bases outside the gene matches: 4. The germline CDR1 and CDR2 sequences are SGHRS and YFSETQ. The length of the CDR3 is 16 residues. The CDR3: CASSTRLAGSTDTQYF. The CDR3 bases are TGCGCCAGCAGCACTAGACTAGCGGGGAGCACAGATACGCAGTATTTT.

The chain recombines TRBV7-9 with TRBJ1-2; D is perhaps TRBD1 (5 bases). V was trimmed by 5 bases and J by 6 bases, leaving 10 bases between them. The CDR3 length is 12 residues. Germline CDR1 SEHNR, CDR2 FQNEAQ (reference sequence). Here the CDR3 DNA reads TGTGCCAGCAGCCTGGCCAGGGATGGCTACACCTTC. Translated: CASSLARDGYTF.

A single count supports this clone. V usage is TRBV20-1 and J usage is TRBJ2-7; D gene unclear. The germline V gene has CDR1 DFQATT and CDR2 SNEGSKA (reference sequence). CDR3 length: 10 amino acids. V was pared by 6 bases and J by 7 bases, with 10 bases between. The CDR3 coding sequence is TGCAGTGCCCTTCGAGAGGAGCAGTACTTC. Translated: CSALREEQYF.

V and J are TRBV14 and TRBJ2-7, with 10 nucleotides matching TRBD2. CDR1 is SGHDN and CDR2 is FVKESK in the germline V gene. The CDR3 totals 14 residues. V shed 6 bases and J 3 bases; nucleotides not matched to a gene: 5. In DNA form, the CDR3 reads TGTGCCAGCAGTCCCAGCGGGAGGGACTACGAGCAGTACTTC. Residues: CASSPSGRDYEQYF.

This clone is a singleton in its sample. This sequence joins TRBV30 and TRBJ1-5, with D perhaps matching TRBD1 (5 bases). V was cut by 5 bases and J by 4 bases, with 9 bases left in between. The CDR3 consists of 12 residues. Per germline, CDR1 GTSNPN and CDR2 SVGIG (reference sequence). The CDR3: CAWGQGNQPQHF. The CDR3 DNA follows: TGTGCCTGGGGTCAGGGTAATCAGCCCCAGCATTTT.

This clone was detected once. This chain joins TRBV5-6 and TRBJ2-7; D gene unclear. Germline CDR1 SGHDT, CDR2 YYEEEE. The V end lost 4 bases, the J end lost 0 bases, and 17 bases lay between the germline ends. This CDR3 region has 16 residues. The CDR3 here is CASSLLTTHSSYEQYF. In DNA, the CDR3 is TGTGCCAGCAGCCTCCTTACTACACACAGCTCCTACGAGCAGTACTTC.

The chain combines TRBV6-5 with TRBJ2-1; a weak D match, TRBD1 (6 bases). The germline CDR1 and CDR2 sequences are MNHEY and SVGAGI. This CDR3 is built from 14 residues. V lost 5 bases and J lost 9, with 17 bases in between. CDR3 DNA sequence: TGTGCCAGCAGTGGGGAGAGACAGGTCCCTGAGCAGTTCTTC. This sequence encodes CASSGERQVPEQFF.